This T cell receptor (beta chain) comes out of a study of shared T cell receptors in the human thymus. Clones were read by immunoSEQ multiplex PCR, and TCRdb kept only the in-frame ones, dropping some. The sample carries hundreds of thousands of clones, around nine tenths recorded once. The germline gives CDR1 MGHRA, CDR2 YSYEKL. Trimming cost V 2 bases and J 3 bases, with 8 bases left between them. The CDR3 contains 13 residues. These data were likewise used in another study, on human thymus T cells. From that second work: The donor group consisted of healthy Finnish infants who were having corrective surgery for congenital heart defects. Surgeons resected thymus tissue during corrective heart surgery. Across thymic and blood repertoires, the usage of V and J genes appeared to be biased. The related literature has documented a marked overlap of thymic repertoires among unrelated individuals.

The sequence came from a boy younger than two with a congenital heart defect. The sequenced sample consisted of thymocytes. The chain recombines TRBV4-1 with TRBJ2-7; no clear D gene. The CDR3 coding sequence is TGCGCCAGCAGCCAACAGGTTTACTACGAGCAGTACTTC. Translated: CASSQQVYYEQYF.